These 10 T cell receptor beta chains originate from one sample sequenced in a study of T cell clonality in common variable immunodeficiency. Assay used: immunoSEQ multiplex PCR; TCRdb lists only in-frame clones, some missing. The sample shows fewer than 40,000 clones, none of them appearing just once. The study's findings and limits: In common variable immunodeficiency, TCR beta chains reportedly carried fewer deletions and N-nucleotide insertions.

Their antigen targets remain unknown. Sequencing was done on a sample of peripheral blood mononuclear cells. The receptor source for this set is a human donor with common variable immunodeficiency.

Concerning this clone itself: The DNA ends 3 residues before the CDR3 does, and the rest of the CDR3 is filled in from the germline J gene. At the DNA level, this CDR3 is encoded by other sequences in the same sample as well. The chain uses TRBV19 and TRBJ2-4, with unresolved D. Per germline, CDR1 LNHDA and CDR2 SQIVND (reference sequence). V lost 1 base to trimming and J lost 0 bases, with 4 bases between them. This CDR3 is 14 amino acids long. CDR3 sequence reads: CASSIGLAKNIQYF. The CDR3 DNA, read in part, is TGTGCCAGTAGTATAGGGCTAGCCAAAAACATT.

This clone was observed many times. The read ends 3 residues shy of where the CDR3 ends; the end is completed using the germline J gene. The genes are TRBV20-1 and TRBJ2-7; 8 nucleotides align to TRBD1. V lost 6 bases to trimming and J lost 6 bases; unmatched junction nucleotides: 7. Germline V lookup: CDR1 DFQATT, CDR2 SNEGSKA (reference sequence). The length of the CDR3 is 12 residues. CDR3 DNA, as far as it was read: TGCAGTGCGCGGGACAGGATACTCGAG. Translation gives CSARDRILE. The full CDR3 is CSARDRILEQYF.

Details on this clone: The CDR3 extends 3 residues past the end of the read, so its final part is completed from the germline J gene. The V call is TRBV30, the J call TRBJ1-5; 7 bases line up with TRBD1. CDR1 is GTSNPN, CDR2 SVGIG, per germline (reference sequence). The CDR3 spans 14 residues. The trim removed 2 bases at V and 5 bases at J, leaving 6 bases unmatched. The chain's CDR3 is CAWSPDRLDQPQHF. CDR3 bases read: TGTGCCTGGAGTCCGGACAGGTTGGATCAGCCC.

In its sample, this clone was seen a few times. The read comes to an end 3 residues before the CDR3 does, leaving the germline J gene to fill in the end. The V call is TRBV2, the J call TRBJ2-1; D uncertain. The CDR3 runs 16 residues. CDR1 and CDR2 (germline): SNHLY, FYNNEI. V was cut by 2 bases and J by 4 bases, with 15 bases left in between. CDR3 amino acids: CASSEPNLGSYNEQFF. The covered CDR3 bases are TGTGCCAGCAGTGAACCTAACCTAGGTTCATACAATGAG.

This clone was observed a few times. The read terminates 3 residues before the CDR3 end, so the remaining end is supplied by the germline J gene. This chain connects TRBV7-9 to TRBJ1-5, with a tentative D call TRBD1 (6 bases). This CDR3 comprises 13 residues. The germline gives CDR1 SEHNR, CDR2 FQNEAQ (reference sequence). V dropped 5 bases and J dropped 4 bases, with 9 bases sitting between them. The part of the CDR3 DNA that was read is TGTGCCAGCAGCCTAGACAGGAATCAGCCC. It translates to CASSLDRNQP. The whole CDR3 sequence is CASSLDRNQPQHF. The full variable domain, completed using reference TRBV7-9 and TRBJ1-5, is DTGVSQNPRHKITKRGQNVTFRCDPISEHNRLYWYRQTLGQGPEFLTYFQNEAQLEKSRLLSDRFSAERPKGSFSTLEIQRTEQGDSAMYLCASSLDRNQPQHFGDGTRLSIL.

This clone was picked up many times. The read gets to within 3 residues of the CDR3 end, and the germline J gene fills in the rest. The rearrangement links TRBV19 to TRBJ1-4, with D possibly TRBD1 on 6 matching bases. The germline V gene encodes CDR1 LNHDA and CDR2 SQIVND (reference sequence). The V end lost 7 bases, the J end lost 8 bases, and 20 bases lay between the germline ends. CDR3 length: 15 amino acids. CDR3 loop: CASTNFRGGEEKLFF. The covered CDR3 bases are TGTGCCAGTACTAATTTCAGGGGCGGAGAAGAAAAA.

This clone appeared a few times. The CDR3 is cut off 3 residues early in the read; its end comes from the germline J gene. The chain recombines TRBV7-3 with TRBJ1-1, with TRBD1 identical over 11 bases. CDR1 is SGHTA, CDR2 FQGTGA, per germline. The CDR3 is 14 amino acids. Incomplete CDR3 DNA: TGTGCCAGCAGCCAAGGACAGGGGGCGCTCGGG. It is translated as CASSQGQGALG. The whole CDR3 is CASSQGQGALGAFF. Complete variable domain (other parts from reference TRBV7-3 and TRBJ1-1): GAGVSQTPSNKVTEKGKYVELRCDPISGHTALYWYRQSLGQGPEFLIYFQGTGAADDSGLPNDRFFAVRPEGSVSTLKIQRTERGDSAVYLCASSQGQGALGAFFGQGTRLTVV.

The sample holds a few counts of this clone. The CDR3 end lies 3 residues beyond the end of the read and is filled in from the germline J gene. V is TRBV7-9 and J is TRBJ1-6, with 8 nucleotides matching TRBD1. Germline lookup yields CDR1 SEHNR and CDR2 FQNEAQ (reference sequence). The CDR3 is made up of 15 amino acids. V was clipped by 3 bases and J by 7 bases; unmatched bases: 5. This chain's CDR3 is CASSFKDRENSPLHF. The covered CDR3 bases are TGTGCCAGCAGCTTTAAGGACAGGGAGAATTCACCC. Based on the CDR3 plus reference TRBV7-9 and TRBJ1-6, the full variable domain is DTGVSQNPRHKITKRGQNVTFRCDPISEHNRLYWYRQTLGQGPEFLTYFQNEAQLEKSRLLSDRFSAERPKGSFSTLEIQRTEQGDSAMYLCASSFKDRENSPLHFGNGTRLTVT.

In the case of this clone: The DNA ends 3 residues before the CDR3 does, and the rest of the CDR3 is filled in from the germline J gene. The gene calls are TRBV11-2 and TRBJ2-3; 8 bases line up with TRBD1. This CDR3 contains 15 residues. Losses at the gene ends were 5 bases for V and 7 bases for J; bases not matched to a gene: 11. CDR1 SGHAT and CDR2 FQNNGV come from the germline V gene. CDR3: CASSRMQGAGNTQYF. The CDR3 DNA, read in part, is TGTGCCAGCAGCCGAATGCAGGGGGCGGGGAATACG. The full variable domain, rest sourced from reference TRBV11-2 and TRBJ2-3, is EAGVAQSPRYKIIEKRQSVAFWCNPISGHATLYWYQQILGQGPKLLIQFQNNGVVDDSQLPKDRFSAERLKGVDSTLKIQPAKLEDSAVYLCASSRMQGAGNTQYFGPGTRLTVL.

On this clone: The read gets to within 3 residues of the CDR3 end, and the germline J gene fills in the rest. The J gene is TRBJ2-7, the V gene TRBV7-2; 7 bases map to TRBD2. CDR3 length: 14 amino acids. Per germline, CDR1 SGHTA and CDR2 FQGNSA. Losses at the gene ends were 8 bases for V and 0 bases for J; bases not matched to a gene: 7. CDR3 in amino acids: CASAPSGISYEQYF. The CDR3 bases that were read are TGTGCCAGCGCCCCGAGCGGGATCTCCTACGAG.